This T cell receptor (beta chain) was sequenced for a study of breast tumors, draining lymph nodes, adjacent tissues. This clonotype occurred many times. Its antigen is currently unknown. TCRdb reprocessed the multiplex PCR reads via MiXCR and lists one record per CDR3 protein. The sample carries 55,000 to 75,000 distinct CDR3 sequences, 40% to 55% recorded once. Notes on the study in general: Findings are consistent with lymph node origin and intratumoral expansion of most tumor T cells. Tumor repertoires ranked between lymph nodes and nontumor tissue in diversity, with V and J gene preferences.

After removal of 4 bases from V and 5 bases from J, the junction contained 7 bases not matched to a gene. CDR1 is MNHEY, CDR2 SMNVEV, per germline (reference sequence). The CDR3 extends over 15 amino acids. The TCR originated in a female donor with breast cancer. Some clones in this sample may be carry-over from other donors' samples. Sequencing input: breast tumor tissue. The gene calls are TRBV27 and TRBJ1-5; 8 bases agree with TRBD1. CDR3 bases: TGTGCCAGCAGTTCAACAGGGGGAAGTTATCAGCCCCAGCATTTT. This encodes CASSSTGGSYQPQHF.